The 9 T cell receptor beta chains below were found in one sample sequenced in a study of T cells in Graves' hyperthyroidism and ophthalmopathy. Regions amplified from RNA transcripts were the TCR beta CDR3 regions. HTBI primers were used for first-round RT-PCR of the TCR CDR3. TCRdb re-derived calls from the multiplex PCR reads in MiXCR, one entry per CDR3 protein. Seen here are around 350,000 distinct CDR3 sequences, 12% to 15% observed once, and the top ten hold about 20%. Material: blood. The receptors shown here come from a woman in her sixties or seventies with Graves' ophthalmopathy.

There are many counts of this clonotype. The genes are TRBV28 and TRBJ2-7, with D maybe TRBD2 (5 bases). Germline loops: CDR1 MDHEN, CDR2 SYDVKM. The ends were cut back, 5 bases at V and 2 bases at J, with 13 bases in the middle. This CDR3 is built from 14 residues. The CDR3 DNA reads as TGTGCCAGCAGTCCACGGACTCTTACCTACGAGCAGTACTTC. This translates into CASSPRTLTYEQYF.

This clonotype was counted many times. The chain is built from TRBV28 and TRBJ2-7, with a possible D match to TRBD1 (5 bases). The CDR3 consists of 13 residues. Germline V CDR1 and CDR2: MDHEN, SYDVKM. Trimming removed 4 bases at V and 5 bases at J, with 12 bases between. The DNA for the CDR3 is TGTGCCAGCAGTTCCGGCAGGGTCCACGAGCAGTACTTC. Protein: CASSSGRVHEQYF. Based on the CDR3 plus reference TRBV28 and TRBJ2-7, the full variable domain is DVKVTQSSRYLVKRTGEKVFLECVQDMDHENMFWYRQDPGLGLRLIYFSYDVKMKEKGDIPEGYSVSREKKERFSLILESASTNQTSMYLCASSSGRVHEQYFGPGTRLTVT.

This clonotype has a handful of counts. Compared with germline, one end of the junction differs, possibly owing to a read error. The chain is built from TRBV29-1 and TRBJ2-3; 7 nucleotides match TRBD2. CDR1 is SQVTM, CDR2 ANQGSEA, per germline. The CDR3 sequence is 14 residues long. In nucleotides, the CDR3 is TGCAGCGTCCAAGCGACTAGCAGCACAGATGCGCAGTATTTT. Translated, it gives CSVQATSSTDAQYF.

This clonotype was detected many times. CDR3 residues: CASSSRQETQYF. The CDR3 bases are TGTGCCAGCAGTTCCCGCCAAGAGACCCAGTACTTC. The J gene is TRBJ2-5, the V gene TRBV27; the D is unclear. Germline CDR1 is MNHEY and CDR2 is SMNVEV (reference sequence). This CDR3 region has 12 residues. V shed 4 bases and J shed 1 base, with 4 bases lying between them.

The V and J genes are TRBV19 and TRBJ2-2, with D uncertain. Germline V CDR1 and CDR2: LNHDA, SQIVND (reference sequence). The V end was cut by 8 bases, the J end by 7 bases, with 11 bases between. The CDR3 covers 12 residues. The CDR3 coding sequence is TGTGCCAGTGGTGGGGATAACGGGGAGCTGTTTTTT. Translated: CASGGDNGELFF. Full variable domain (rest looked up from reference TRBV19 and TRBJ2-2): DGGITQSPKYLFRKEGQNVTLSCEQNLNHDAMYWYRQDPGQGLRLIYYSQIVNDFQKGDIAEGYSVSREKKESFPLTVTSAQKNPTAFYLCASGGDNGELFFGEGSRLTVL.

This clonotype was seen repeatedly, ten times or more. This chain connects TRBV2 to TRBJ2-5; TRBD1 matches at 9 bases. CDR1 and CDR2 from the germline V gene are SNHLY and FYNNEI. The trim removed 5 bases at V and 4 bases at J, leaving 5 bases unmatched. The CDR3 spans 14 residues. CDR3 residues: CASSLDRGGETQYF. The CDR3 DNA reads TGTGCCAGCAGTTTGGACAGGGGAGGAGAGACCCAGTACTTC.

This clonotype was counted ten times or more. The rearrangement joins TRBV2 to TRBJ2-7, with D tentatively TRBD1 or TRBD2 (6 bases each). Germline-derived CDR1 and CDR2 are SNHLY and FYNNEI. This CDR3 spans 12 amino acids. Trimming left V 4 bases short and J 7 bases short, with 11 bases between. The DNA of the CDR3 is TGTGCCAGCAGTGTTGGGGGGCAGGAGCAGTACTTC. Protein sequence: CASSVGGQEQYF.

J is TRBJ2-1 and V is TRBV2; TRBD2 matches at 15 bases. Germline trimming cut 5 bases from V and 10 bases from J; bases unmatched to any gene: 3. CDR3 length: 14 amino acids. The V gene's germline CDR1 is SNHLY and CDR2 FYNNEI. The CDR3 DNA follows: TGTGCCAGCAGTCGGACTAGCGGGAGGGTAGAGCAGTTCTTC. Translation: CASSRTSGRVEQFF.

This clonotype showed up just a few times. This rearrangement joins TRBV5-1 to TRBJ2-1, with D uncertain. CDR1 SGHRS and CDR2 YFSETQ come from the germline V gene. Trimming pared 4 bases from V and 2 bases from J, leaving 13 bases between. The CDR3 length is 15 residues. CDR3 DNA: TGCGCCAGCAGCCCAGAAACACTCCCCTACAATGAGCAGTTCTTC. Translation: CASSPETLPYNEQFF.